This TCR beta chain appears in the sequencing data of a study of vaccination effects on CD4 cells after COVID-19. Before any sequencing was done, the ViraFEST assay used viral peptide pools to expand antigen-specific CD4+ T cells. Following 10 days of culture, CD4+ T cells were isolated. The person had a PCR-confirmed SARS-CoV-2 infection during March to December 2020. Broader study findings: Clonal contraction was marked in infection- and vaccine-induced clones late after vaccination.

Comments on this clone: Its antigen remains unknown.

Trimming at V came to 8 bases and at J to 1 base, leaving 6 bases not matched to a gene. This CDR3 spans 14 amino acids. Germline V CDR1 and CDR2: MNHEY, SVGAGI. Sequencing used immunoSEQ multiplex PCR; TCRdb keeps in-frame clones, though not all of them. There are some 40,000 clones in the sample; around 72% occur only once, and 15% to 20% lies in the top ten. The source material was CD4+ T cells from PBMCs cultured with HCoV-NL63 spike peptides, sampled before COVID-19 vaccination. The TCR sequence derives from a human donor who had a prior SARS-CoV-2 infection. The chain links TRBV6-5 to TRBJ2-5; 8 nucleotides line up with TRBD2. The CDR3 loop reads CASGVSGTQETQYF. The DNA for the CDR3 is TGTGCCAGCGGGGTTAGCGGGACCCAAGAGACCCAGTACTTC.